This entry lists 21 T cell receptor beta chains sequenced from one sample in a study of cytomegalovirus exposure and HLA in healthy donors. PCR employed 60 Vbeta and 13 Jbeta primers. This table comes from immunoSEQ multiplex PCR, and its TCRdb copy is limited to in-frame clones, with some not included. The repertoire includes some 150,000 clones, 8.9% of them detected once, and roughly 6.4% sits in the top ten. Sequenced: PBMCs. The receptor set was obtained from a woman between 35 and 50 years old in good health and CMV-seropositive.

This clone was picked up a small number of times. V and J are TRBV6-6 and TRBJ1-1; D not certain. The CDR3 runs 14 residues. Per germline, CDR1 MNHNY and CDR2 SVGAGI (reference sequence). The germline V and J ends were trimmed by 5 bases and 0 bases, with 10 bases remaining between them. The CDR3 DNA sequence: TGTGCCAGCAGTCCGAATAACATGAACACTGAAGCTTTCTTT. Protein sequence: CASSPNNMNTEAFF.

This clone was observed a few times. The chain has TRBV5-4 and TRBJ2-7; possible D gene TRBD1, 6 bases. The CDR3 contains 13 residues. Trimming stripped 2 bases from V and 5 bases from J, with 11 bases between. Germline CDR1 is SGHNT and CDR2 is YYREEE (reference sequence). The CDR3 reads CASSLPGDNEQYF. As DNA, the CDR3 is TGTGCCAGCAGCTTACCAGGGGACAACGAGCAGTACTTC. Full variable domain (outside the CDR3, taken from reference TRBV5-4 and TRBJ2-7): ETGVTQSPTHLIKTRGQQVTLRCSSQSGHNTVSWYQQALGQGPQFIFQYYREEENGRGNFPPRFSGLQFPNYSSELNVNALELDDSALYLCASSLPGDNEQYFGPGTRLTVT.

This clone was counted only a few times. CDR3 amino acids: CASSEAVQGEAFF. The DNA for the CDR3 is TGTGCCAGCAGTGAAGCAGTACAGGGCGAAGCTTTCTTT. The chain joins TRBV2 to TRBJ1-1, with D tentatively TRBD1 (6 bases). The germline V gene has CDR1 SNHLY and CDR2 FYNNEI. V was trimmed by 0 bases and J by 8 bases, leaving 10 bases between them. There are 13 residues in the CDR3.

The chain combines TRBV5-5 with TRBJ1-1; D perhaps matches TRBD1 (6 bases). Looked up from germline, CDR1 is SGHKS and CDR2 is YYEKEE (reference sequence). The CDR3 totals 15 residues. V was clipped by 0 bases and J by 7 bases, with 16 bases between them. As DNA, the CDR3 is TGTGCCAGCAGCTTGGATGGCAGGGGTAGGGTTGAAGCTTTCTTT. Its protein product is CASSLDGRGRVEAFF.

The chain carries TRBV10-3 and TRBJ2-7, with 9 bases fitting TRBD1. The ends lost 0 bases at V and 6 bases at J; junction bases unmatched: 9. Per germline, CDR1 ENHRY and CDR2 SYGVKD. The CDR3 length is 16 residues. The CDR3 sequence is CAISESGQGPGGEQYF. In DNA, the CDR3 is TGTGCCATCAGTGAGTCCGGACAGGGGCCTGGGGGCGAGCAGTACTTC.

Comments on this clone: The sample contains more than one DNA sequence encoding this CDR3. This chain uses TRBV13 with TRBJ2-3; D might be TRBD2 (7 bases). Germline CDR1 reads PRHDT; CDR2 reads FYEKMQ (reference sequence). Deletions cut 3 bases from V and 2 bases from J, with 12 bases between. The CDR3 extends over 15 amino acids. The DNA for the CDR3 is TGTGCCAGCAGCTTCGGAGGGGGGGCCACAGATACGCAGTATTTT. Translation gives CASSFGGGATDTQYF.

The DNA for the CDR3 is TGCGCCAGCAGCCAAGGACCCGGGACTAGCTCGAAAGAGCAGTACTTC. Its protein product is CASSQGPGTSSKEQYF. The rearrangement uses TRBV5-1 and TRBJ2-7; TRBD2 agrees at 9 bases. The CDR3 loop spans 16 amino acids. Germline-derived CDR1 and CDR2 are SGHRS and YFSETQ. With V trimmed by 4 bases and J by 7 bases, 15 bases remained unmatched. Drawing the rest from reference TRBV5-1 and TRBJ2-7, the complete variable domain is KAGVTQTPRYLIKTRGQQVTLSCSPISGHRSVSWYQQTPGQGLQFLFEYFSETQRNKGNFPGRFSGRQFSNSRSEMNVSTLELGDSALYLCASSQGPGTSSKEQYFGPGTRLTVT.

This clone was seen ten or more times. The J gene is TRBJ2-1, the V gene TRBV5-4; 12 positions agree with TRBD2. Germline assignment: CDR1 SGHNT and CDR2 YYREEE (reference sequence). The CDR3 consists of 17 residues. Trimming at V came to 4 bases and at J to 0 bases, leaving 5 bases not matched to a gene. CDR3 DNA: TGTGCCAGCAGCCTAAGACTAGCGGGGGACTCCTACAATGAGCAGTTCTTC. It yields the protein CASSLRLAGDSYNEQFF.

The genes are TRBV5-1 and TRBJ2-3, with D perhaps TRBD1 (5 bases). The CDR3 is made up of 14 amino acids. Per germline, CDR1 SGHRS and CDR2 YFSETQ. V lost 4 bases and J 2 bases, leaving 11 bases between the germline ends. The CDR3 reads CASSEGASTDTQYF. Written as DNA, the CDR3 is TGCGCCAGCAGCGAAGGGGCCTCCACAGATACGCAGTATTTT. Full variable domain (outside the CDR3, taken from reference TRBV5-1 and TRBJ2-3): KAGVTQTPRYLIKTRGQQVTLSCSPISGHRSVSWYQQTPGQGLQFLFEYFSETQRNKGNFPGRFSGRQFSNSRSEMNVSTLELGDSALYLCASSEGASTDTQYFGPGTRLTVL.

This clone showed up just a few times. This chain joins TRBV2 and TRBJ1-3; 7 bases map to TRBD1. The CDR3 contains 14 residues. Germline V gives CDR1 SNHLY, CDR2 FYNNEI. After removal of 5 bases from V and 6 bases from J, the junction contained 7 bases not matched to a gene. The CDR3 nucleotides are TGTGCCAGCAGTCTACAGACAGGGTTAAACACCATATATTTT. Its translation is CASSLQTGLNTIYF.

This chain connects TRBV6-1 to TRBJ1-4, with TRBD1 matching over 7 bases. The CDR3 runs to 16 residues. With 4 bases clipped from V and 4 bases from J, the junction kept 9 bases outside the gene matches. Germline CDR1 MNHNS, CDR2 SASEGT. The CDR3 nucleotides read TGTGCCAGCAGTGTCACGTGGGACAGCATTAATGAAAAACTGTTTTTT. Its translation: CASSVTWDSINEKLFF.

This chain uses TRBV19 with TRBJ1-1; tentatively, D is TRBD1 (6 bases). This CDR3 contains 14 residues. Germline CDR1 LNHDA, CDR2 SQIVND (reference sequence). Trimming took off 0 bases at V and 10 bases at J, with 15 bases between the two ends. CDR3: CASSIETDRYGAFF. The CDR3 DNA follows: TGTGCCAGTAGTATAGAAACGGACAGATATGGAGCTTTCTTT.

Only a few counts were recorded for this clone. The junction and the germline gene differ at one end; a read error may be behind it. Other nucleotide sequences in the sample specify the same CDR3. The gene calls are TRBV5-1 and TRBJ2-7, with 7 bases identical to TRBD1. The length of the CDR3 is 14 residues. The germline gives CDR1 SGHRS, CDR2 YFSETQ. CDR3 DNA: TGCGCCAGCAGCTTGGGGGACAGCTCCTACGAGAAGTACTTT. Its translation: CASSLGDSSYEKYF.

V usage is TRBV5-1 and J usage is TRBJ2-3, with D perhaps TRBD1 (6 bases). The CDR3 has 15 amino acids. Germline V gene sequence: CDR1 SGHRS, CDR2 YFSETQ. The ends were cut back, 4 bases at V and 2 bases at J, with 14 bases in the middle. The CDR3 DNA is TGCGCCAGCAGCCCCACAGGGTTGATCACAGATACGCAGTATTTT. Translating gives CASSPTGLITDTQYF.

This clone appeared a few times. The genes are TRBV27 and TRBJ2-7; TRBD1 aligns across 11 bases. Losses at the gene ends were 10 bases for V and 6 bases for J; bases not matched to a gene: 11. The germline gives CDR1 MNHEY, CDR2 SMNVEV (reference sequence). CDR3 size: 14 residues. CDR3 protein: CAIKRGQGAREQYF. CDR3 nucleotides: TGTGCCATCAAGAGAGGACAGGGGGCCCGCGAGCAGTACTTC.

The chain is built from TRBV7-2 and TRBJ1-1; perhaps TRBD1 as D (5 bases). Germline V gene data show CDR1 as SGHTA and CDR2 as FQGNSA. The CDR3 runs to 12 residues. V was trimmed by 2 bases and J by 11 bases, leaving 12 bases between them. CDR3 sequence reads: CASSLFAGRAFF. The CDR3 DNA reads TGTGCCAGCAGCTTATTCGCAGGGAGGGCTTTCTTT.

This clone has a handful of counts. The chain carries TRBV5-1 and TRBJ1-1; possibly TRBD1 for D (6 bases). CDR1 is SGHRS and CDR2 is YFSETQ in the germline V gene. CDR3 size: 16 residues. With 4 bases removed from V and 5 bases from J, the gap between germline ends came to 21 bases. The DNA for the CDR3 is TGCGCCAGCAGCACCTACCCCAGGGGCTCCCCAACTGAAGCTTTCTTT. Its translation is CASSTYPRGSPTEAFF.

The chain carries TRBV5-1 and TRBJ2-5; no clear D. The V end was cut by 0 bases, the J end by 0 bases, with 3 bases between. CDR3 length: 13 amino acids. Germline values: CDR1 SGHRS, CDR2 YFSETQ. The CDR3 region is CASSLDNQETQYF. The CDR3 DNA sequence: TGCGCCAGCAGCTTGGACAACCAAGAGACCCAGTACTTC.

The chain has TRBV6-5 and TRBJ2-7, with 8 bases aligning to TRBD2. Trimming at V came to 3 bases and at J to 4 bases, leaving 8 bases not matched to a gene. CDR1 and CDR2 from the germline V gene are MNHEY and SVGAGI. The CDR3 sequence is 15 residues long. CDR3 nucleotides: TGTGCCAGCAGTTATACGGGGGGGGGCCATTACGAGCAGTACTTC. Amino acid sequence: CASSYTGGGHYEQYF.

J is TRBJ2-3 and V is TRBV4-3, with 11 nucleotides matching TRBD2. The CDR3 runs to 17 residues. Germline trimming cut 4 bases from V and 7 bases from J; bases unmatched to any gene: 13. Germline-derived CDR1 and CDR2 are LGHNA and YSLEER. CDR3 sequence (DNA): TGCGCCAGCAGCCGAGCACTAGCGGGGGTAATGGGAAATACGCAGTATTTT. Translating gives CASSRALAGVMGNTQYF.

This clone was counted a few times. V is TRBV7-8 and J is TRBJ1-1; TRBD1 might be the D (5 bases). Germline values: CDR1 SGHVS, CDR2 FQNEAQ. The CDR3 runs to 14 residues. Trimming stripped 1 base from V and 1 base from J, with 7 bases between. For the CDR3, the DNA is TGTGCCAGCAGCTTAGGCCAGGGGAACACTGAAGCTTTCTTT. This gives the protein CASSLGQGNTEAFF.